A single sample gave rise to the 7 T cell receptor beta chains below, sequenced in a study of shared clonotypes between healthy human individuals. Produced via immunoSEQ multiplex PCR; TCRdb's table is partial and in-frame only. This sample has more than 2,000,000 clones, with around 94% found just once. The material sequenced was naive CD4+ T cells sorted from blood. Subset defined: CD45RA+ positively selected. The receptors were gathered from a man in his late teens or twenties in good health.

The chain links TRBV9 to TRBJ1-1; D ambiguous. V lost 4 bases and J lost 2, with 18 bases in between. CDR1 and CDR2 from the germline V gene are SGDLS and YYNGEE. CDR3 length: 16 residues. In nucleotides, the CDR3 is TGTGCCAGCAGCCCGAGAGGTCGTGGGCAAAACACTGAAGCTTTCTTT. Translation gives CASSPRGRGQNTEAFF.

The CDR3: CASSSGSPDTQYF. The CDR3 nucleotides are TGTGCCAGTAGTAGCGGGAGTCCAGATACGCAGTATTTT. This sequence joins TRBV19 and TRBJ2-3, with 7 bases that match TRBD2. V gave up 4 bases and J gave up 4 bases; unmatched junction bases: 2. The CDR3 is made up of 13 amino acids. Germline V gene data show CDR1 as LNHDA and CDR2 as SQIVND (reference sequence). Based on the CDR3 plus reference TRBV19 and TRBJ2-3, the full variable domain is DGGITQSPKYLFRKEGQNVTLSCEQNLNHDAMYWYRQDPGQGLRLIYYSQIVNDFQKGDIAEGYSVSREKKESFPLTVTSAQKNPTAFYLCASSSGSPDTQYFGPGTRLTVL.

To note about this clone: The sample contains more than one DNA sequence encoding this CDR3. The chain links TRBV2 to TRBJ2-3; 11 bases fit TRBD2. The V and J ends lost 3 bases and 4 bases, in that order; junction bases with no gene match: 3. CDR1 and CDR2 from the germline V gene are SNHLY and FYNNEI. The CDR3 is 15 residues long. The CDR3 reads CASSEASGGPDTQYF. The CDR3 DNA follows: TGTGCCAGCAGTGAGGCTAGCGGGGGGCCAGATACGCAGTATTTT. The full variable domain, its missing parts supplied by reference TRBV2 and TRBJ2-3, is EPEVTQTPSHQVTQMGQEVILRCVPISNHLYFYWYRQILGQKVEFLVSFYNNEISEKSEIFDDQFSVERPDGSNFTLKIRSTKLEDSAMYFCASSEASGGPDTQYFGPGTRLTVL.

The chain is built from TRBV9 and TRBJ1-2, with D unresolved. The CDR3 is 13 amino acids. CDR1 and CDR2 from the germline V gene are SGDLS and YYNGEE. Between the trimmed V and J ends, which lost 1 base and 2 bases, there was a span of 6 bases. CDR3 in amino acids: CASSVWENYGYTF. The CDR3 DNA reads TGTGCCAGCAGCGTATGGGAAAACTATGGCTACACCTTC.

V and J are TRBV7-2 and TRBJ2-7; possible D gene TRBD1, 5 bases. V was shortened by 2 bases and J by 0 bases, with 17 bases between the two germline ends. The CDR3 has 17 amino acids. Germline CDR1 is SGHTA and CDR2 is FQGNSA. The chain's CDR3 is CASSLTEDTFSSYEQYF. CDR3 DNA: TGTGCCAGCAGCTTAACCGAGGACACCTTTAGCTCCTACGAGCAGTACTTC.

The rearrangement joins TRBV10-3 to TRBJ1-1; D is unresolved. The CDR3 spans 13 residues. V lost 6 bases and J lost 5, with 13 bases in between. Germline V gives CDR1 ENHRY, CDR2 SYGVKD. The CDR3 bases are TGTGCCATCAGGGGAGGATACGGGACTGAAGCTTTCTTT. This gives the protein CAIRGGYGTEAFF.

This clone was picked up one time. V is TRBV28 and J is TRBJ1-1; weak D call: TRBD1 (5 bases). Per germline, CDR1 MDHEN and CDR2 SYDVKM. The CDR3 consists of 12 residues. Trimming removed 7 bases at V and 4 bases at J, with 10 bases between. Here the CDR3 reads CASTGRGTEAFF. CDR3 nucleotides: TGTGCCAGCACAGGGAGGGGCACTGAAGCTTTCTTT.